The 16 T cell receptor beta chains listed next were all sequenced from one sample in a study of cytomegalovirus exposure and HLA in healthy donors. Primers for the PCR totalled 60 Vbeta and 13 Jbeta. Clones were read by immunoSEQ multiplex PCR, and TCRdb kept only the in-frame ones, dropping some. The repertoire consists of about 180,000 clones, with roughly 85% occurring once and the leading ten covering 1%. Sequenced material: PBMCs. The receptors stem from a boy between 2 and 10 years old in good health and CMV-seronegative.

As to this clone: Other DNA variants within this sample encode the same CDR3. This rearrangement joins TRBV10-3 to TRBJ2-5; 7 nucleotides match TRBD2. The CDR3 length is 16 residues. Germline-derived CDR1 and CDR2 are ENHRY and SYGVKD. With 3 bases clipped from V and 0 bases from J, the junction kept 7 bases outside the gene matches. The DNA for the CDR3 is TGTGCCATCAGTGAAAAGGCCAGCGGGAACCAAGAGACCCAGTACTTC. Translating gives CAISEKASGNQETQYF.

V is TRBV15 and J is TRBJ1-2; 9 bases align to TRBD1. The germline V gene encodes CDR1 LNHNV and CDR2 YYDKDF (reference sequence). V was pared by 1 base and J by 5 bases, with 2 bases of the junction left unmatched. The CDR3 totals 14 residues. The CDR3: CATSRVGTGYGYTF. The CDR3 DNA reads TGTGCCACCAGCAGAGTGGGGACAGGGTATGGCTACACCTTC.

This chain connects TRBV7-9 to TRBJ1-2; maybe TRBD1 (5 bases). CDR1 and CDR2 from the germline V gene are SEHNR and FQNEAQ (reference sequence). The CDR3 loop spans 16 amino acids. Trimming removed 1 base at V and 4 bases at J, with 16 bases between. CDR3 sequence: CASSLDGHEGIYGYTF. CDR3 in DNA: TGTGCCAGCAGCTTAGACGGACACGAAGGGATCTATGGCTACACCTTC.

The rearrangement links TRBV29-1 to TRBJ2-5; a weak D match, TRBD2 (6 bases). V gave up 7 bases and J gave up 1 base, with 13 bases separating them. The CDR3 extends over 13 amino acids. Germline CDR1 is SQVTM and CDR2 is ANQGSEA. CDR3 sequence reads: CSGTIAVQETQYF. CDR3 coding DNA: TGCAGCGGCACGATAGCGGTCCAAGAGACCCAGTACTTC.

Regarding this clone: This CDR3 is also generated by other DNA sequences in the sample. The chain joins TRBV5-1 to TRBJ2-3, with D possibly matching TRBD1 (5 bases). CDR3 length: 13 residues. CDR1 is SGHRS, CDR2 YFSETQ, per germline. V was shortened by 2 bases and J by 3 bases, with 7 bases between the two germline ends. DNA for the CDR3: TGCGCCAGCAGCTTTCCAGGGACAGATACGCAGTATTTT. This sequence encodes CASSFPGTDTQYF.

The CDR3 nucleotides are TGCGCCAGCAGCCAAGAGGGTAGCGGCTACTCCTACAATGAGCAGTTCTTC. It yields the protein CASSQEGSGYSYNEQFF. The chain is built from TRBV4-1 and TRBJ2-1; the D gene is possibly TRBD2 (6 bases). V lost 0 bases and J lost 0, with 12 bases in between. Germline CDR1 MGHRA, CDR2 YSYEKL. This CDR3 is 17 amino acids long.

The chain is built from TRBV21-1 and TRBJ2-1; the table's D call TRBD2 went unverified against the DNA. TRBV21-1 is a pseudogene. The CDR3 has 16 amino acids. CDR3 sequence: CASSNYKGGSYNEQFF. CDR3 coding DNA: TGTGCCAGCAGCAATTATAAGGGAGGGTCCTACAATGAGCAGTTCTTC.

J is TRBJ2-1 and V is TRBV15, with 8 bases identical to TRBD2. The V and J ends lost 1 base and 8 bases, in that order; junction bases with no gene match: 10. Germline V gene sequence: CDR1 LNHNV, CDR2 YYDKDF (reference sequence). The CDR3 is made up of 16 amino acids. In DNA, the CDR3 is TGTGCCACCAGCAGAGCACGACTAGCGAGGCTCGATGAGCAGTTCTTC. Translating gives CATSRARLARLDEQFF.

The CDR3 region has the DNA TGTGCCAGCAGTTCGCCCCATTACAGGGGACAGCCCCAGCATTTT. It translates to CASSSPHYRGQPQHF. This rearrangement joins TRBV28 to TRBJ1-5; 7 nucleotides line up with TRBD1. The CDR3 runs to 15 residues. Germline V lookup: CDR1 MDHEN, CDR2 SYDVKM. The V and J ends lost 4 bases and 7 bases, in that order; junction bases with no gene match: 10.

The rearrangement joins TRBV28 to TRBJ2-7; perhaps TRBD2 as D (5 bases). Per the germline V gene, CDR1 is MDHEN and CDR2 is SYDVKM. The CDR3 sequence is 15 residues long. The ends were cut back, 6 bases at V and 3 bases at J, with 18 bases in the middle. CDR3 amino acids: CASRLERHTDYEQYF. CDR3 DNA sequence: TGTGCCAGCAGACTCGAGCGGCACACCGACTACGAGCAGTACTTC.

This clone was seen only a few times. The chain has TRBV29-1 and TRBJ2-1, with 8 bases matching TRBD2. Losses at the gene ends were 1 base for V and 2 bases for J; bases not matched to a gene: 1. This CDR3 spans 14 amino acids. Germline V lookup: CDR1 SQVTM, CDR2 ANQGSEA. CDR3 in amino acids: CSVEAGGPYNEQFF. The CDR3 DNA follows: TGCAGCGTTGAAGCGGGAGGGCCCTACAATGAGCAGTTCTTC.

J is TRBJ1-1 and V is TRBV6-5; perhaps TRBD1 as D (6 bases). This CDR3 has 14 amino acids. Germline lookup yields CDR1 MNHEY and CDR2 SVGAGI. Trimming took 5 bases from V and 1 from J, leaving 11 bases between them. CDR3 nucleotides: TGTGCCAGCAGTACCCTGACAGGGAACACTGAAGCTTTCTTT. As protein: CASSTLTGNTEAFF.

This clone has a single count. Germline and junction disagree at one end, which may indicate a read error. V gene TRBV7-9 combines with J gene TRBJ1-2, with a possible D match to TRBD1 (5 bases). The CDR3 has 14 residues. Looked up from germline, CDR1 is SEHNR and CDR2 is FQNEAQ (reference sequence). The CDR3, as DNA: TGTTCCAGCAGCCCGAAATACGGGGGAGGTGGCTACACCTTC. Translating gives CSSSPKYGGGGYTF.

This sequence joins TRBV7-9 and TRBJ1-2; D possibly corresponds to TRBD1 (5 bases). With 7 bases removed from V and 5 bases from J, the gap between germline ends came to 20 bases. Germline loops: CDR1 SEHNR, CDR2 FQNEAQ (reference sequence). The CDR3 loop spans 15 amino acids. CDR3 in DNA: TGTGCCAGCACCGAAGCGTCGGGGGTCGGGTATGGCTACACCTTC. Translated: CASTEASGVGYGYTF.

The chain carries TRBV6-1 and TRBJ1-5; a weak D match, TRBD1 (6 bases). Germline loops: CDR1 MNHNS, CDR2 SASEGT. Trimming left V 4 bases short and J 8 bases short, with 18 bases between. The CDR3 spans 15 residues. The CDR3 reads CASSGGRGGGKPQHF. DNA for the CDR3: TGTGCCAGCAGTGGGGGAAGGGGAGGGGGTAAGCCCCAGCATTTT.

The chain's CDR3 is CSVETSQGQPQHF. The CDR3 bases are TGCAGCGTTGAGACTTCACAGGGTCAGCCCCAGCATTTT. The rearrangement uses TRBV29-1 and TRBJ1-5; TRBD1 is a possible D gene (6 bases). Germline CDR1 is SQVTM and CDR2 is ANQGSEA. The CDR3 runs 13 residues. Trimming removed 3 bases from V and 6 bases from J, with 12 bases in between.